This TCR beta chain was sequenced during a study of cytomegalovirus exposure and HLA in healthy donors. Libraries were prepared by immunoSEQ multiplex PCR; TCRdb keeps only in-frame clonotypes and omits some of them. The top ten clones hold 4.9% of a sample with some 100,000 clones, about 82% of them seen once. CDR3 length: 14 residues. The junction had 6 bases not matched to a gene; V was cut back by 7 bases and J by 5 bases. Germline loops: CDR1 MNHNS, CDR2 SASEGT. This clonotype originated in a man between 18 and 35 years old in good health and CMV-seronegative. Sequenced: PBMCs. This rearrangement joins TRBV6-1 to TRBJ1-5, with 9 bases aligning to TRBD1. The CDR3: CASNGRTGDQPQHF. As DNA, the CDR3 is TGTGCCAGCAACGGAAGGACAGGGGATCAGCCCCAGCATTTT.